This TCR beta chain is from a study of blood T cell repertoires in COVID-19. Sequenced by immunoSEQ multiplex PCR; TCRdb stores in-frame clones only, minus some. The data show 120,000 to 150,000 clones, less than 90% seen once. V dropped 5 bases and J dropped 7; count of bases not matched to a gene: 8. The CDR3 has 14 residues. Germline-derived CDR1 and CDR2 are SGHTA and FQGNSA. The chain has TRBV7-2 and TRBJ1-2; 9 nucleotides line up with TRBD1. The sequence was obtained from a human donor in a cohort sampled during active COVID-19. The sample comprised peripheral blood. CDR3 amino acids: CASSLSRTGVGYTF. Written as DNA, the CDR3 is TGTGCCAGCAGCCTTTCCCGGACAGGGGTTGGCTACACCTTC.